These 13 T cell receptor beta chains were sequenced from one sample in a study of PD-L1 blockade in urothelial cancer. The time point denotes: peripheral blood 6 weeks after treatment start. Profiling relied on immunoSEQ multiplex PCR, and the TCRdb table lists in-frame clones only, not all of them. Here the sample spans over 20,000 clones, around 91% being singletons. Material: PBMCs, obtained around atezolizumab (anti-PD-L1) treatment. The receptors come from a woman aged 60-70 years with urothelial cancer.

The rearrangement links TRBV28 to TRBJ2-2; 10 bases align to TRBD1. This CDR3 spans 18 amino acids. The germline V gene has CDR1 MDHEN and CDR2 SYDVKM. Trimming at V came to 2 bases and at J to 6 bases, leaving 12 bases not matched to a gene. In DNA, the CDR3 is TGTGCCAGCAGTTTAATAGCCGGGACAGGGGTCCGAGCCGGGGAGCTGTTTTTT. This encodes CASSLIAGTGVRAGELFF.

This clone was observed a few times. This rearrangement joins TRBV10-3 to TRBJ1-5, with 8 bases aligning to TRBD1. This CDR3 is 14 amino acids long. Looked up from germline, CDR1 is ENHRY and CDR2 is SYGVKD. V trimming: 6 bases; J trimming: 6 bases; junction bases outside the gene matches: 7. CDR3 sequence: CAISEGQVVQPQHF. The DNA for the CDR3 is TGTGCCATCAGCGAGGGACAGGTGGTTCAGCCCCAGCATTTT.

This clone was detected only once. The chain employs TRBV25-1 and TRBJ1-2, with 8 bases matching TRBD1. V trimming: 6 bases; J trimming: 3 bases; junction bases outside the gene matches: 9. The length of the CDR3 is 15 residues. Germline CDR1 reads MGHDK; CDR2 reads SYGVNS. Written as DNA, the CDR3 is TGTGCCAGCAGGGCCTTCAACAGGGGGGACTATGGCTACACCTTC. Its protein product is CASRAFNRGDYGYTF.

This clone occurred a few times. The J gene is TRBJ2-4, the V gene TRBV19, with a tentative D call TRBD2 (6 bases). Deletions cut 0 bases from V and 5 bases from J, with 23 bases between. This CDR3 contains 19 residues. Germline V lookup: CDR1 LNHDA, CDR2 SQIVND (reference sequence). CDR3 sequence: CASSIDLGLWRDRENIQYF. As DNA, the CDR3 is TGTGCCAGTAGTATAGATCTAGGGTTGTGGCGGGATAGGGAAAACATTCAGTACTTC.

In its sample, this clone was seen a few times. The chain joins TRBV5-5 to TRBJ2-1; D might be TRBD2 (5 bases). Per germline, CDR1 SGHKS and CDR2 YYEKEE (reference sequence). This CDR3 region has 15 residues. V lost 0 bases to trimming and J lost 0 bases, with 7 bases between them. CDR3 bases: TGTGCCAGCAGCTTGGACGGGGACTCCTACAATGAGCAGTTCTTC. Residues: CASSLDGDSYNEQFF.

The V gene is TRBV7-2, the J gene TRBJ2-7; the match to TRBD2 covers 10 bases. J gave up 2 bases and V 5 bases, and 9 bases lay outside the gene matches. CDR3 size: 16 residues. CDR1 SGHTA and CDR2 FQGNSA come from the germline V gene. The CDR3: CASSHFSGRDPYEQYF. CDR3 in DNA: TGTGCCAGCAGCCATTTCAGCGGGAGGGACCCCTACGAGCAGTACTTC. Full variable domain (rest looked up from reference TRBV7-2 and TRBJ2-7): GAGVSQSPSNKVTEKGKDVELRCDPISGHTALYWYRQSLGQGLEFLIYFQGNSAPDKSGLPSDRFSAERTGGSVSTLTIQRTQQEDSAVYLCASSHFSGRDPYEQYFGPGTRLTVT.

The chain recombines TRBV18 with TRBJ2-3, with a weak D call TRBD1 (5 bases). The CDR3 runs 13 residues. Trimming removed 2 bases at V and 6 bases at J, with 9 bases between. CDR1 KGHSH and CDR2 LQKENI come from the germline V gene. CDR3 in DNA: TGTGCCAGCTCACCATCAGGGTTTGATACGCAGTATTTT. Encoded protein: CASSPSGFDTQYF.

This clone has only a few counts. CDR3 nucleotides: TGTGCCAGCAGCCAAGATCATTCCAAAAACATTCAGTACTTC. This translates into CASSQDHSKNIQYF. The gene calls are TRBV4-2 and TRBJ2-4; D call uncertain. The V gene lost 0 bases and the J gene lost 2 bases, with 5 bases spanning the gap. Germline CDR1 and CDR2: LGHNA and YNFKEQ. The CDR3 is 14 residues long.

V gene TRBV19 combines with J gene TRBJ2-4, with 8 bases aligning to TRBD2. The V and J ends lost 4 bases and 3 bases, in that order; junction bases with no gene match: 11. Germline assignment: CDR1 LNHDA and CDR2 SQIVND (reference sequence). The CDR3 has 17 amino acids. CDR3 DNA sequence: TGTGCCAGTAGTACCCCAGGGCGGGGGGCGGTCAAAAACATTCAGTACTTC. Translation gives CASSTPGRGAVKNIQYF.

The chain employs TRBV18 and TRBJ2-1, with 10 bases aligning to TRBD1. With 2 bases clipped from V and 8 bases from J, the junction kept 6 bases outside the gene matches. CDR1 and CDR2 from the germline V gene are KGHSH and LQKENI. CDR3 length equals 15 residues. The CDR3 sequence: CASSPRTGGGDEQFF. The CDR3 nucleotides read TGTGCCAGCTCACCAAGGACAGGGGGAGGGGATGAGCAGTTCTTC.

The chain recombines TRBV29-1 with TRBJ2-7, with a possible D match to TRBD2 (6 bases). The germline gives CDR1 SQVTM, CDR2 ANQGSEA. V lost 1 base, J lost 4 bases, and 14 bases lay in between. This CDR3 has 14 amino acids. The CDR3 DNA is TGCAGCGTTGAAGGGAGGGGAGAACATTACGAGCAGTACTTC. Protein sequence: CSVEGRGEHYEQYF.

This chain connects TRBV19 to TRBJ1-1, with 7 bases matching TRBD1. V was clipped by 6 bases and J by 5 bases; unmatched bases: 3. From germline, CDR1 is LNHDA and CDR2 SQIVND (reference sequence). The CDR3 length is 12 residues. CDR3 region: CASRQQGTEAFF. Written as DNA, the CDR3 is TGTGCCAGTAGACAACAGGGGACTGAAGCTTTCTTT.

J is TRBJ2-7 and V is TRBV19, with 11 bases lining up with TRBD1. CDR1 and CDR2 (germline): LNHDA, SQIVND (reference sequence). The CDR3 covers 15 residues. V dropped 5 bases and J dropped 5; count of bases not matched to a gene: 8. The CDR3 loop reads CASSPWTGGVDEQYF. In DNA, the CDR3 is TGTGCCAGTAGTCCTTGGACAGGGGGCGTGGACGAGCAGTACTTC.